This TCR beta chain originates from a study of preoperative IRX-2 immunotherapy in early breast cancer. Germline loops: CDR1 LNHNV, CDR2 YYDKDF (reference sequence). The CDR3 is 15 amino acids. Trimming took 5 bases from V and 4 from J; bases not matched to a gene: 9. Indicated treatment: preoperative locoregional IRX-2 cytokine immunotherapy. This phase Ib study tested locoregional IRX-2 cytokine immunotherapy given before surgery. Assay: immunoSEQ multiplex PCR; the TCRdb copy retains only in-frame clones and omits some. The top ten hold under 2.5% of the sample, which has some 99,000 clones, about nine tenths seen once.

The sample here was tumor tissue, taken after IRX-2 immunotherapy. The rearrangement joins TRBV15 to TRBJ2-7, with 9 bases lining up with TRBD1. The receptor comes from a human donor with breast cancer. The CDR3 region is CATSEDRGGIYEQYF. For the CDR3, the DNA is TGTGCCACCAGCGAGGACAGGGGAGGGATATACGAGCAGTACTTC.